This T cell receptor (beta chain) is from a study of cytomegalovirus exposure and HLA in healthy donors. Findings and limits, study-wide: It was reported that the classifier diagnosed cytomegalovirus status with high specificity and sensitivity in both the original and validation cohorts.

Per the germline V gene, CDR1 is MGHRA and CDR2 is YSYEKL. The V and J ends lost 0 bases and 9 bases, in that order; junction bases with no gene match: 9. The CDR3 is made up of 16 amino acids. PCR used 60 Vbeta primers and 13 Jbeta primers. The table came from immunoSEQ multiplex PCR; TCRdb's copy has only in-frame clones and leaves some out. The repertoire has 200,000 or so clones, more than 85% of them found once; the top ten carry around 0.21%. Only a few counts were recorded for this clone. Its antigen remains unknown. This clonotype originated in a girl less than two years old in good health and CMV-seronegative. Sequencing was done on a sample of PBMCs. This chain connects TRBV4-1 to TRBJ2-7; 12 positions agree with TRBD2. The CDR3 nucleotides read TGCGCCAGCAGCCAAGACAAAGGACTAGCGGGAAGGAGGCAGTACTTC. Encoded protein: CASSQDKGLAGRRQYF.